This TCR beta chain was retrieved from a study of OX40 agonist ivuxolimab in advanced cancers. Concerning the study at large: Ivuxolimab, which targeted the costimulatory receptor OX40 (CD134), was an agonistic, fully human IgG2 monoclonal antibody. A male proportion of 70% to 90% and a mean age of around 60 years, ranging from about 23 to 90, were recorded for the dose-escalation cohort. Partial responses were achieved by three dose-escalation patients, of whom one had hepatocellular carcinoma and two had cutaneous melanoma. The paper covers the monotherapy dose-escalation part of the phase I ivuxolimab trial, which included N = 52 patients. The point of sequencing TCRbeta in the periphery was to test whether ivuxolimab changed TCR sequence diversity and drove clonal T-cell expansion. Prior anti-PD-1, anti-PD-L1 or anti-CTLA-4 therapy was permitted, and approximately 39% of dose-escalation patients had received checkpoint inhibitors. Intravenous ivuxolimab was administered to patients every 2 weeks at six dose levels: 0.01, 0.1, 0.3, 1.5, 3 and 10 mg/kg. Of the 52 patients in dose escalation, 19 had hepatocellular carcinoma, some 15 had melanoma, 9 had renal cell carcinoma and 9 had head and neck cancer. Overall study outcomes, separate from this receptor: At doses from 0.1 to 3.0 mg/kg, clonal expansion was seen in both CD4+ and CD8+ blood T cells between baseline and week 6. After ivuxolimab, more expanded clones were found on average in CD8+ T cells than in CD4+ T cells. Low levels of normalized T-cell clonal expansion were also seen in some nonresponding patients. The antigen specificity of the peripheral T cells that underwent clonal expansion was not determined. In the 0.1-3.0 mg/kg groups, partial responders were among the patients with the lowest normalized peripheral clonal expansion, particularly in CD8+ T cells.

As to this clone: The clone's antigen remains unknown. Base quality data are lacking; no much larger clone is found one base away.

Patients with a history of autoimmune disease or receiving systemic immunosuppression were excluded from the trial. In every dose cohort, peripheral blood was drawn for TCR sequencing at baseline, cycle 4 day 1, and cycle 7 day 1. The samples were drawn from a first-in-human, open-label, multicenter phase I dose-escalation trial of ivuxolimab. Adults with locally advanced or metastatic melanoma, renal cell, hepatocellular, or head and neck squamous cell carcinoma were enrolled in the trial. Before TCR sequencing, CD4+ T cells and CD8+ T cells from peripheral blood were sorted into separate populations. Reading from cysteine to phenylalanine, the CDR3 counts 16 amino acids. The CDR3 DNA has 48 bases and is translated from base 1. The germline V end is reduced by 3 bases and the J end by 4 bases; junction bases left unmatched: 10. From the germline V gene, CDR1 is MDHEN and CDR2 is SYDVKM. For sequencing of the TCRbeta CDR3 region, genomic DNA was extracted from the sorted cells. TCRbeta CDR3 regions were sequenced using the immunoSEQ Assay. Entries here come from immuneACCESS through TCRdb and include only in-frame sequences with V and J called. Some clones fail to appear in such tables; in the studies checked, an unresolved V gene covers under half of the shortfall, and the cause of the remainder is unknown. The sample data list approximately 37,000 clones, and 83% of these were observed just once. The ten largest clones capture around a fifth of the sample.

The sample consisted of CD4+ or CD8+ T cells sorted from blood, taken in a trial of the OX40 agonist ivuxolimab. The rearranged chain carries TRBV28 and TRBJ2-5, with 8 bases in between that match TRBD2. The sequence was collected from an adult with an advanced solid tumor such as melanoma, head and neck, liver or kidney cancer. The sequenced DNA: TGTGCCAGCAGTTTTAATCGGGAGGGACTGCGAGAGACCCAGTACTTC. Translated, it gives CASSFNREGLRETQYF.